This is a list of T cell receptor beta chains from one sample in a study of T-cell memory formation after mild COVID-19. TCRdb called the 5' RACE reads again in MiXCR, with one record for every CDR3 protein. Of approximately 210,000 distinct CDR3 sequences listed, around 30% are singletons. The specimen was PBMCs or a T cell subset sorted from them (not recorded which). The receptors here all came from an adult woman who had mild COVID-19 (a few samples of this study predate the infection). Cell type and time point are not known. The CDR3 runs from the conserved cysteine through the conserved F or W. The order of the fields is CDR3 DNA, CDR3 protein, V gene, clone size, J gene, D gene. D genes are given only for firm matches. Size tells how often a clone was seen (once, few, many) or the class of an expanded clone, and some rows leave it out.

CDR3 DNA: TGTGCCAGCAGGCCGGGGCAGCAAGAGACCCAGTACTTC
CDR3 protein: CASRPGQQETQYF
V gene: TRBV27
clone size: NA
J gene: TRBJ2-5
D gene: NA

CDR3 DNA: TGTGCCAGCAGCTACCAATCGACTAGCCCGTCCTACGAGCAGTACTTC
CDR3 protein: CASSYQSTSPSYEQYF
V gene: TRBV7-2
clone size: few
J gene: TRBJ2-7
D gene: TRBD2

CDR3 DNA: TGTGCCATCAGTGACAGGAATCAGCCCCAGCATTTT
CDR3 protein: CAISDRNQPQHF
V gene: TRBV10-3
clone size: few
J gene: TRBJ1-5
D gene: NA

CDR3 DNA: TGTGCCAGCAGTTACTCGATGTCCCCGAAAGGAAACATTCAGTACTTC
CDR3 protein: CASSYSMSPKGNIQYF
V gene: TRBV6-2/TRBV6-3
clone size: NA
J gene: TRBJ2-4
D gene: NA

CDR3 DNA: TGTGCCAGCAGCTTAACTAGCGGGACGACCTACGAGCAGTACTTC
CDR3 protein: CASSLTSGTTYEQYF
V gene: TRBV7-9
clone size: few
J gene: TRBJ2-7
D gene: TRBD2

CDR3 DNA: TGTGCCAGCTCACCCGGTAACTTTGCGGGGGCCAGCACAGATACGCAGTATTTT
CDR3 protein: CASSPGNFAGASTDTQYF
V gene: TRBV18
clone size: few
J gene: TRBJ2-3
D gene: NA

CDR3 DNA: TGTGCCAGCAGTTCCCCATTTTCAGATACGCAGTATTTT
CDR3 protein: CASSSPFSDTQYF
V gene: TRBV12-3/TRBV12-4
clone size: NA
J gene: TRBJ2-3
D gene: NA

CDR3 DNA: TGTGCCAGCAGTTACGGGCAGTTTTCCTCCTACGAGCAGTACTTC
CDR3 protein: CASSYGQFSSYEQYF
V gene: TRBV6-2/TRBV6-3
clone size: few
J gene: TRBJ2-7
D gene: NA

CDR3 DNA: TGCGCCAGCAGCCAAGGAGGGACTAGCGGGTCGTGGGAGCAGTACTTC
CDR3 protein: CASSQGGTSGSWEQYF
V gene: TRBV4-3
clone size: few
J gene: TRBJ2-7
D gene: TRBD2

CDR3 DNA: TGCAGCGTTGACAGCCCGGACAGGGTCTTTACAGATACGCAGTATTTT
CDR3 protein: CSVDSPDRVFTDTQYF
V gene: TRBV29-1
clone size: NA
J gene: TRBJ2-3
D gene: TRBD1

CDR3 DNA: TGCGCCAGCAGCTTTAAGCAGGGGAACACCGGGGAGCTGTTTTTT
CDR3 protein: CASSFKQGNTGELFF
V gene: TRBV5-1
clone size: few
J gene: TRBJ2-2
D gene: NA

CDR3 DNA: TGCGCCAGCAGCCAAGATGGAAGGGATGGGGAAAACATTCAGTACTTC
CDR3 protein: CASSQDGRDGENIQYF
V gene: TRBV4-1
clone size: few
J gene: TRBJ2-4
D gene: NA

CDR3 DNA: TGTGCCAGCAGCTTAGGTGACAGGGGTCTCGAGCAGTACTTC
CDR3 protein: CASSLGDRGLEQYF
V gene: TRBV7-9
clone size: NA
J gene: TRBJ2-7
D gene: TRBD1

CDR3 DNA: TGTGCCAGCAGCCTGGCTAGCGGGAAGGGGACGCAGTATTTT
CDR3 protein: CASSLASGKGTQYF
V gene: TRBV3-1
clone size: NA
J gene: TRBJ2-3
D gene: TRBD2

CDR3 DNA: TGTGCCAGCAGACCCCCGGGACCCCACGAGCAGTACTTC
CDR3 protein: CASRPPGPHEQYF
V gene: TRBV2
clone size: few
J gene: TRBJ2-7
D gene: NA

CDR3 DNA: TGCGCCAGCAGCCGAGGACAGTCAGAGCAGTTCTTC
CDR3 protein: CASSRGQSEQFF
V gene: TRBV5-1
clone size: few
J gene: TRBJ2-1
D gene: NA

CDR3 DNA: TGTGCCACCAGTGATTTCTTGGAGACACCATTCACTGAAGCTTTCTTT
CDR3 protein: CATSDFLETPFTEAFF
V gene: TRBV24-1
clone size: many
J gene: TRBJ1-1
D gene: NA

CDR3 DNA: TGTGCCAGCAGGCCTAAGGGCCCGAACACCGGGGAGCTGTTTTTT
CDR3 protein: CASRPKGPNTGELFF
V gene: TRBV12-3/TRBV12-4
clone size: NA
J gene: TRBJ2-2
D gene: NA

CDR3 DNA: TGTGCCAGCAGTGAATTCGGGGATGGCTACACCTTC
CDR3 protein: CASSEFGDGYTF
V gene: TRBV6-1
clone size: many
J gene: TRBJ1-2
D gene: NA

CDR3 DNA: TGTGCCAGCTCTTCGGACCCCAGGGGCGGCTACACCTTC
CDR3 protein: CASSSDPRGGYTF
V gene: TRBV27
clone size: NA
J gene: TRBJ1-2
D gene: NA

CDR3 DNA: TGTGCCAGCAGCGTAGGTTTGACTAGCGACCCTAGCACAGATACGCAGTATTTT
CDR3 protein: CASSVGLTSDPSTDTQYF
V gene: TRBV9
clone size: few
J gene: TRBJ2-3
D gene: TRBD2

CDR3 DNA: TGCGCCAGCAGCCCGACTAGCGGGTCATACAATGAGCAGTTCTTC
CDR3 protein: CASSPTSGSYNEQFF
V gene: TRBV5-1
clone size: many
J gene: TRBJ2-1
D gene: TRBD2

CDR3 DNA: TGCGCCAGCAGCCAAGATCCCAGTGGGGGGAATCAGCCCCAGCATTTT
CDR3 protein: CASSQDPSGGNQPQHF
V gene: TRBV4-3
clone size: NA
J gene: TRBJ1-5
D gene: NA

CDR3 DNA: TGTGCCAGCGAAGGGACAGGGGACGGGGAGCTGTTTTTT
CDR3 protein: CASEGTGDGELFF
V gene: TRBV7-9
clone size: NA
J gene: TRBJ2-2
D gene: TRBD1

CDR3 DNA: TGTGCCAGCAGTCTATGGGGGACTGCGGCGGAGTATGGCTACACCTTC
CDR3 protein: CASSLWGTAAEYGYTF
V gene: TRBV12-3/TRBV12-4
clone size: NA
J gene: TRBJ1-2
D gene: NA

CDR3 DNA: TGCGCCAGCAGCCCCCCGGGACAACGGTCTGAAGCTTTCTTT
CDR3 protein: CASSPPGQRSEAFF
V gene: TRBV4-1
clone size: few
J gene: TRBJ1-1
D gene: NA

CDR3 DNA: TGCAGCGTTGAAGATCTTGCGGGACAGGGAGCCTACGAGCAGTACTTC
CDR3 protein: CSVEDLAGQGAYEQYF
V gene: TRBV29-1
clone size: NA
J gene: TRBJ2-7
D gene: TRBD1

CDR3 DNA: TGCAGTGCTAGAGATCTAGTGGGACACTCATCTCGCGCCAACTATGGCTACACCTTC
CDR3 protein: CSARDLVGHSSRANYGYTF
V gene: TRBV20-1
clone size: NA
J gene: TRBJ1-2
D gene: NA

CDR3 DNA: TGTGCCAGCAGCGCGGGAGGGACAGGGACTACCCAAGAGACCCAGTACTTC
CDR3 protein: CASSAGGTGTTQETQYF
V gene: TRBV12-3/TRBV12-4
clone size: NA
J gene: TRBJ2-5
D gene: NA

CDR3 DNA: TGTGCCACCAGTCTGTCTGGGGGATACAATGAGCAGTTCTTC
CDR3 protein: CATSLSGGYNEQFF
V gene: TRBV24-1
clone size: few
J gene: TRBJ2-1
D gene: NA

CDR3 DNA: TGTGCCAGCAGCCCCGGGGGGGCGCGAGTCCAAGAGACCCAGTACTTC
CDR3 protein: CASSPGGARVQETQYF
V gene: TRBV3-1
clone size: NA
J gene: TRBJ2-5
D gene: TRBD2

CDR3 DNA: TGCGCCAGCAGCTTGTTGACAGGGAACACCGGGGAGCTGTTTTTT
CDR3 protein: CASSLLTGNTGELFF
V gene: TRBV5-1
clone size: few
J gene: TRBJ2-2
D gene: NA

CDR3 DNA: TGTGCCAGCATTCCCCCTCGGTCGGGGGACTATGGCTACACCTTC
CDR3 protein: CASIPPRSGDYGYTF
V gene: TRBV6-1
clone size: few
J gene: TRBJ1-2
D gene: NA

CDR3 DNA: TGCAGTGCTAGAGTCGCTAGACTAGCGGGGGTGGATACGCAGTATTTT
CDR3 protein: CSARVARLAGVDTQYF
V gene: TRBV20-1
clone size: NA
J gene: TRBJ2-3
D gene: TRBD2

CDR3 DNA: TGTGCCAGCAGCGATCGGGGGACTAGTTCCTACGAGCAGTACTTC
CDR3 protein: CASSDRGTSSYEQYF
V gene: TRBV5-5
clone size: few
J gene: TRBJ2-7
D gene: TRBD2

CDR3 DNA: TGTGCCAGCAGCTTCCAAGTAGGGGGAATGAACACTGAAGCTTTCTTT
CDR3 protein: CASSFQVGGMNTEAFF
V gene: TRBV7-3
clone size: NA
J gene: TRBJ1-1
D gene: NA

CDR3 DNA: TGTGCCAGCAGTTTCTTAGGTCGCGGGGCCTACGAGCAGTACTTC
CDR3 protein: CASSFLGRGAYEQYF
V gene: TRBV12-3/TRBV12-4
clone size: NA
J gene: TRBJ2-7
D gene: NA

CDR3 DNA: TGTGCCAGCAGTGAAGCCCCACAGCCTACTAACTATGGCTACACCTTC
CDR3 protein: CASSEAPQPTNYGYTF
V gene: TRBV6-1
clone size: NA
J gene: TRBJ1-2
D gene: NA

CDR3 DNA: TGTGCCACCAGCAGAGATGGGTACGGGGACAGGGAGATGATCATTCAGTACTTC
CDR3 protein: CATSRDGYGDREMIIQYF
V gene: TRBV15
clone size: NA
J gene: TRBJ2-4
D gene: TRBD1

CDR3 DNA: TGTGCCAGCAGCCAAGATCATCGCGGGGGGGCCAAGGGTCAGTTCTTC
CDR3 protein: CASSQDHRGGAKGQFF
V gene: TRBV3-1
clone size: NA
J gene: TRBJ2-1
D gene: TRBD2